This T cell receptor beta chain was observed in a study of cytomegalovirus exposure and HLA in healthy donors. General study findings and limits: A later analysis found TCR association rates differed by HLA locus, highest for DRB1 and lowest for HLA-C. According to an earlier analysis, most TCR beta V segments yielded productive rearrangements about 90% or about 30% of the time.

Comments on this clone: Its matching antigen is unknown.

It was with 60 Vbeta and 13 Jbeta primers that the PCR ran. Measured with immunoSEQ multiplex PCR; TCRdb has only the in-frame clones, and not every one. The sample yields roughly 120,000 clones, of which the top ten take up around 2.2%. Trimming cost V 0 bases and J 1 base; bases outside gene matches: 1. The CDR3 is made up of 15 amino acids. Looked up from germline, CDR1 is SGDLS and CDR2 is YYNGEE. The sample comprised PBMCs. The clonotype originates from a man aged 35 to 55 in good health and CMV-seronegative. V and J are TRBV9 and TRBJ2-5; 9 bases match TRBD2. The CDR3 sequence: CASSVVGLAQETQYF. DNA for the CDR3: TGTGCCAGCAGCGTAGTGGGACTAGCCCAAGAGACCCAGTACTTC.